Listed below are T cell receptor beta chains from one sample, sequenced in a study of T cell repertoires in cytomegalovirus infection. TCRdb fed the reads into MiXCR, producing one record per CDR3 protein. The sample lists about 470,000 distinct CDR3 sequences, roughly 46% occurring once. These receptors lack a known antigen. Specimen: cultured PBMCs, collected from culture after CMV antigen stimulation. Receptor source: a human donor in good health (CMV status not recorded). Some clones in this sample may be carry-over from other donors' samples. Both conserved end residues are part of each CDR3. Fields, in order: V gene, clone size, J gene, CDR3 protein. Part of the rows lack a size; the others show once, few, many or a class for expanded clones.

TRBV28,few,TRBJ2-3,CATELGVSTDTQYF
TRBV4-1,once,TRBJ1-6,CASSPRPGTENSPLHF
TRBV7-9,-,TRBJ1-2,CASSQLQGAGYTF
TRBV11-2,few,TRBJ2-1,CASSLATSGRQNEQFF
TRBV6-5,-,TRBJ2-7,CASSKQGWVYEQYF
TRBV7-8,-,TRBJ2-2,CASSLEGQNTGELFF
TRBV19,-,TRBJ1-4,CASTSMKDHEKLFF
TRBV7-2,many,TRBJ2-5,CASSQTSGDVKTQYF
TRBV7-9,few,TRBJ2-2,CASSLLLAVTGELFF
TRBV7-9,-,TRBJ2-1,CASSSTGAYYNEQFF
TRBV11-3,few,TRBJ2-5,CASSPGTAGTQYF
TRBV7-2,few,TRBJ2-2,CASAAGVNTGELFF
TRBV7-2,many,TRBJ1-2,CASRATDRALSGYTF
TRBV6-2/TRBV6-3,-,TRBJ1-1,CTTRGQQAFTTEAFF
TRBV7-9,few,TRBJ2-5,CASSHSTGTSGRETQYF
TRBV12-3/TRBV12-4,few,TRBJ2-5,CASSTQEGETQYF
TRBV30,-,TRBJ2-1,CAWSARGKQFF
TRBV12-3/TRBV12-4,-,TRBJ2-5,CASSGGGPQETQYF
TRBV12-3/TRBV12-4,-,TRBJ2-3,CASSRAGAITDTQYF
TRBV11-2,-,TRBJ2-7,CASSSRVAGGLTYEQYF
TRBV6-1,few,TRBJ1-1,CASSLSGTGDTEAFF
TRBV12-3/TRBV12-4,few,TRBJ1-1,CASSLMAVNTEAFF
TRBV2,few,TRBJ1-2,CASSERTDRAGANYGYTF
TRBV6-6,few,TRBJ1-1,CASSYRDTNTEAFF
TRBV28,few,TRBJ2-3,CASTTWGFYADTQYF
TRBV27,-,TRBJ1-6,CASSLRGGSPLHF
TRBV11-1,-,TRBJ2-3,CATSSRGTGSDTQYF